This T cell receptor beta chain was sequenced in a study of T cell responses to AZD1222 COVID-19 vaccine. Study observations and caveats: Spike-wide vaccine-associated CD4 TCRs dominated at 160-218 and 743-854. There were repertoire samples only from the period after the peak T cell response. The donor group comprised mostly white British people and more females; the analysis possibly underestimated clonal diversity. Spike-specific TCR breadth and depth both grew after two AZD1222 doses.

Germline V CDR1 and CDR2: SGHRS, YFSETQ. V was cut by 0 bases and J by 2 bases, with 10 bases left in between. The CDR3 sequence is 15 residues long. Assay used: immunoSEQ multiplex PCR; TCRdb lists only in-frame clones, some missing. The sample yields 85,000 to 130,000 clones, more than 75% seen once. Points on this clone: Antigen unknown.

This chain connects TRBV5-1 to TRBJ2-3; perhaps TRBD2 as D (6 bases). This clonotype was obtained from an adult in good health. The sample consisted of peripheral blood, taken on day 0 of AZD1222 vaccination. DNA of the CDR3: TGCGCCAGCAGCTTGGACGGGGGACCCACAGATACGCAGTATTTT. Its protein product is CASSLDGGPTDTQYF.